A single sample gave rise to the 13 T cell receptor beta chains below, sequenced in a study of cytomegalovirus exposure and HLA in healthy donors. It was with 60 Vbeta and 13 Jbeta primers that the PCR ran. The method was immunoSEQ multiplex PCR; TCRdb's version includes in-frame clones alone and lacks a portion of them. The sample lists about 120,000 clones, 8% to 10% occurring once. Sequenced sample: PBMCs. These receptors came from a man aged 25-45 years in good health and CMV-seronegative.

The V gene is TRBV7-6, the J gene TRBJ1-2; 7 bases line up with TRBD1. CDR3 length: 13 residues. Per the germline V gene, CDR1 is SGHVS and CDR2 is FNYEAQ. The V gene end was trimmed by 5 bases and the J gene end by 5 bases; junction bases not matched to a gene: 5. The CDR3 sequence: CASSPMTGYGYTF. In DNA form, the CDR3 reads TGTGCCAGCAGCCCGATGACAGGGTATGGCTACACCTTC.

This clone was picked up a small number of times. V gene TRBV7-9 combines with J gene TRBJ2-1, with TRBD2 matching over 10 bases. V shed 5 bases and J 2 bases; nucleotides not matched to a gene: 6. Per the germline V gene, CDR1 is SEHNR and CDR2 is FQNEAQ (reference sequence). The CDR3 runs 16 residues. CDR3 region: CASSDASGSAYNEQFF. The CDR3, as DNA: TGTGCCAGCAGCGACGCTAGCGGGAGTGCCTACAATGAGCAGTTCTTC. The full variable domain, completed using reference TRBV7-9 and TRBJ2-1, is DTGVSQNPRHKITKRGQNVTFRCDPISEHNRLYWYRQTLGQGPEFLTYFQNEAQLEKSRLLSDRFSAERPKGSFSTLEIQRTEQGDSAMYLCASSDASGSAYNEQFFGPGTRLTVL.

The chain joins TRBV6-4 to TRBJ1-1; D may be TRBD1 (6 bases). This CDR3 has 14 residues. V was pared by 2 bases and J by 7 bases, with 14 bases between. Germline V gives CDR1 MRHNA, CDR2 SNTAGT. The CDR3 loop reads CASSDGQGRNEAFF. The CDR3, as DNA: TGTGCCAGCAGTGACGGGCAGGGGCGTAATGAAGCTTTCTTT.

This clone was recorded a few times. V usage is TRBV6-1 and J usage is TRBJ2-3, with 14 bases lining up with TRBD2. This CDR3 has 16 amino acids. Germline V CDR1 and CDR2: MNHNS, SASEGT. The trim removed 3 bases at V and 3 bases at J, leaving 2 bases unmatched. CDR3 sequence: CASSDRLAGGTDTQYF. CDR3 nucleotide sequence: TGTGCCAGCAGTGACAGACTAGCGGGGGGGACAGATACGCAGTATTTT.

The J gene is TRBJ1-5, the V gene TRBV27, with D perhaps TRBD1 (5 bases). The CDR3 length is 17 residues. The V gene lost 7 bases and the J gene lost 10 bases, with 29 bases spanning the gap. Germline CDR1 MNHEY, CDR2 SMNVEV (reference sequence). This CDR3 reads CASKATKRGEEISPQHF. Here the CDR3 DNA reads TGTGCCAGCAAGGCCACCAAGCGGGGCGAAGAGATCAGCCCCCAGCATTTT.

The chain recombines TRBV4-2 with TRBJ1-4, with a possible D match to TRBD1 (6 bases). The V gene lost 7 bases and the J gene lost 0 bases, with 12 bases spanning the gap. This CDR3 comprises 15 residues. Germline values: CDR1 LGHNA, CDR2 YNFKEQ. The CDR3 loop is CASNDRGTTNEKLFF. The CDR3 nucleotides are TGTGCCAGCAACGATAGGGGGACAACTAATGAAAAACTGTTTTTT.

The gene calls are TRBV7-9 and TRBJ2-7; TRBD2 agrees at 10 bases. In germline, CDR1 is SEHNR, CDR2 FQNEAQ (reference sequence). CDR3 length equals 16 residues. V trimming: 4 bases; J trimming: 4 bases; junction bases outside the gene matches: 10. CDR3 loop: CASSWGVASGSYEQYF. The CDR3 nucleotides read TGTGCCAGCAGCTGGGGAGTGGCTAGCGGGAGTTACGAGCAGTACTTC. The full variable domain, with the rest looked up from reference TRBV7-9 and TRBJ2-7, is DTGVSQNPRHKITKRGQNVTFRCDPISEHNRLYWYRQTLGQGPEFLTYFQNEAQLEKSRLLSDRFSAERPKGSFSTLEIQRTEQGDSAMYLCASSWGVASGSYEQYFGPGTRLTVT.

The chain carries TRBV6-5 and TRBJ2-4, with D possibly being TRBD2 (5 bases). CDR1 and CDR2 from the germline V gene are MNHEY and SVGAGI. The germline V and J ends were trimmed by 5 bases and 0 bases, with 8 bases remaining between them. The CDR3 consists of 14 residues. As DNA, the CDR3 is TGTGCCAGCAGTAGACTATTAGCCAAAAACATTCAGTACTTC. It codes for CASSRLLAKNIQYF.

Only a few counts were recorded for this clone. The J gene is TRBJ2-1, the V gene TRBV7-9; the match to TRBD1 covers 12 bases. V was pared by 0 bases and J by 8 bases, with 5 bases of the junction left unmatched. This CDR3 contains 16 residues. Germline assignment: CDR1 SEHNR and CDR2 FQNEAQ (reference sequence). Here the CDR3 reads CASSLALGQGADEQFF. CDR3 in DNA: TGTGCCAGCAGCTTAGCGTTGGGACAGGGGGCTGATGAGCAGTTCTTC. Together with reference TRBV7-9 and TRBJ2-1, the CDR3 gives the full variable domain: DTGVSQNPRHKITKRGQNVTFRCDPISEHNRLYWYRQTLGQGPEFLTYFQNEAQLEKSRLLSDRFSAERPKGSFSTLEIQRTEQGDSAMYLCASSLALGQGADEQFFGPGTRLTVL.

CDR3 DNA: TGTGCCAGCAGCTTAGCGGGGGGAGGGACAAACAATGAGCAGTTCTTC. It codes for CASSLAGGGTNNEQFF. V is TRBV7-2 and J is TRBJ2-1, with D tentatively TRBD2 (7 bases). CDR1 is SGHTA, CDR2 FQGNSA, per germline. This CDR3 is built from 16 residues. V was cut by 0 bases and J by 5 bases, with 14 bases left in between.

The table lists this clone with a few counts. The CDR3 nucleotides read TGCGCCAGCAGCCAAGATAGTCCGGGCAGGGCCGGGGAGCTGTTTTTT. Protein sequence: CASSQDSPGRAGELFF. The V gene is TRBV4-3, the J gene TRBJ2-2, with D possibly being TRBD1 (5 bases). The ends were cut back, 0 bases at V and 6 bases at J, with 14 bases in the middle. CDR1 LGHNA and CDR2 YSLEER come from the germline V gene. The CDR3 runs to 16 residues.

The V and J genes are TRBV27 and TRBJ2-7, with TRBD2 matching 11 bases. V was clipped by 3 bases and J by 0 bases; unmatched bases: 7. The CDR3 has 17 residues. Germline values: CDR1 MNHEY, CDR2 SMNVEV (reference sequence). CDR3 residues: CASSLKRGTSGSYEQYF. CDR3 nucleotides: TGTGCCAGCAGTTTGAAGCGGGGGACTAGCGGCTCCTACGAGCAGTACTTC.

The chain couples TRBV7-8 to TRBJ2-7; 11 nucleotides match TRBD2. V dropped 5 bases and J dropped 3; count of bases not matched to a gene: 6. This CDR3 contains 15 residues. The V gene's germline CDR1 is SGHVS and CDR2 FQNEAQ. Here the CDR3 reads CASSRPGLADYEQYF. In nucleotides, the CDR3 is TGTGCCAGCAGCCGACCGGGACTAGCGGACTACGAGCAGTACTTC.